A selection of T cell receptor beta chains follows, all from one sample in a study of T cells after yellow fever vaccination. TCRdb ran MiXCR on the 5' RACE reads and lists one entry per CDR3 protein. Altogether fewer than 450,000 distinct CDR3 sequences are present, about 4% being singletons, with the ten largest covering 24%. Material: PBMCs, obtained 5 days after the yellow fever booster vaccination. The source is a man between 18 and 29 years old who received the YFV17D yellow fever vaccine. Each CDR3 is given without its conserved first and last residue. Clone sizes are given selectively: once, few, many, or a class where the clone is expanded.

many	TRBV6-6	TRBJ2-7	ASSWEKGREQY
few	TRBV10-3	TRBJ1-2	AISGRGSDGYT
many	TRBV28	TRBJ2-4	ASSLFPRIRAKNIQY
few	TRBV29-1	TRBJ1-2	SVEEAGGT
NA	TRBV5-1	TRBJ2-7	ASSNGKRSSYEQY
NA	TRBV7-9	TRBJ1-2	ASSLEGRYGYT
many	TRBV3-1	TRBJ2-3	ASSQTPLAGGTDTQY
many	TRBV10-3	TRBJ2-7	AISGSYEQY
few	TRBV20-1	TRBJ1-2	SAEQGTYGYT
NA	TRBV20-1	TRBJ1-6	SAFHQGTSLNSPLH
NA	TRBV20-1	TRBJ2-7	SAQGLAGDYEQY
NA	TRBV5-6	TRBJ1-2	ASSVGRGFGYT
many	TRBV5-1	TRBJ1-4	ASSWAGTTHEKLF
NA	TRBV9	TRBJ2-2	ASRALGGELF
many	TRBV2	TRBJ1-1	ASRVSGYEAF
many	TRBV29-1	TRBJ2-1	SVESRDTRFANEQF
NA	TRBV5-1	TRBJ1-1	ASTRTGSGELDTEAF
few	TRBV5-4	TRBJ2-1	LPGGTTYNEQF
few	TRBV5-1	TRBJ1-1	ASSLVGGAQDTEAF
few	TRBV4-1	TRBJ2-2	ASSQSAGLPIGELF
many	TRBV5-1	TRBJ2-1	ASSLAGRYNEQF
many	TRBV6-1	TRBJ2-7	ASSPLGSYEQY
few	TRBV19	TRBJ1-5	ASSSQGDSTNQPQH
many	TRBV7-9	TRBJ1-6	ASSLLAGFVNSPLH
NA	TRBV7-2	TRBJ2-5	ASSRGRSETQY
NA	TRBV5-1	TRBJ1-6	ASSFAQGVASPLH
few	TRBV7-2	TRBJ1-1	ASSPDRGLHTEAF
NA	TRBV5-5	TRBJ1-5	ASSFGAGGGQPQH
NA	TRBV9	TRBJ1-1	ASSVVGTGLNTEAF